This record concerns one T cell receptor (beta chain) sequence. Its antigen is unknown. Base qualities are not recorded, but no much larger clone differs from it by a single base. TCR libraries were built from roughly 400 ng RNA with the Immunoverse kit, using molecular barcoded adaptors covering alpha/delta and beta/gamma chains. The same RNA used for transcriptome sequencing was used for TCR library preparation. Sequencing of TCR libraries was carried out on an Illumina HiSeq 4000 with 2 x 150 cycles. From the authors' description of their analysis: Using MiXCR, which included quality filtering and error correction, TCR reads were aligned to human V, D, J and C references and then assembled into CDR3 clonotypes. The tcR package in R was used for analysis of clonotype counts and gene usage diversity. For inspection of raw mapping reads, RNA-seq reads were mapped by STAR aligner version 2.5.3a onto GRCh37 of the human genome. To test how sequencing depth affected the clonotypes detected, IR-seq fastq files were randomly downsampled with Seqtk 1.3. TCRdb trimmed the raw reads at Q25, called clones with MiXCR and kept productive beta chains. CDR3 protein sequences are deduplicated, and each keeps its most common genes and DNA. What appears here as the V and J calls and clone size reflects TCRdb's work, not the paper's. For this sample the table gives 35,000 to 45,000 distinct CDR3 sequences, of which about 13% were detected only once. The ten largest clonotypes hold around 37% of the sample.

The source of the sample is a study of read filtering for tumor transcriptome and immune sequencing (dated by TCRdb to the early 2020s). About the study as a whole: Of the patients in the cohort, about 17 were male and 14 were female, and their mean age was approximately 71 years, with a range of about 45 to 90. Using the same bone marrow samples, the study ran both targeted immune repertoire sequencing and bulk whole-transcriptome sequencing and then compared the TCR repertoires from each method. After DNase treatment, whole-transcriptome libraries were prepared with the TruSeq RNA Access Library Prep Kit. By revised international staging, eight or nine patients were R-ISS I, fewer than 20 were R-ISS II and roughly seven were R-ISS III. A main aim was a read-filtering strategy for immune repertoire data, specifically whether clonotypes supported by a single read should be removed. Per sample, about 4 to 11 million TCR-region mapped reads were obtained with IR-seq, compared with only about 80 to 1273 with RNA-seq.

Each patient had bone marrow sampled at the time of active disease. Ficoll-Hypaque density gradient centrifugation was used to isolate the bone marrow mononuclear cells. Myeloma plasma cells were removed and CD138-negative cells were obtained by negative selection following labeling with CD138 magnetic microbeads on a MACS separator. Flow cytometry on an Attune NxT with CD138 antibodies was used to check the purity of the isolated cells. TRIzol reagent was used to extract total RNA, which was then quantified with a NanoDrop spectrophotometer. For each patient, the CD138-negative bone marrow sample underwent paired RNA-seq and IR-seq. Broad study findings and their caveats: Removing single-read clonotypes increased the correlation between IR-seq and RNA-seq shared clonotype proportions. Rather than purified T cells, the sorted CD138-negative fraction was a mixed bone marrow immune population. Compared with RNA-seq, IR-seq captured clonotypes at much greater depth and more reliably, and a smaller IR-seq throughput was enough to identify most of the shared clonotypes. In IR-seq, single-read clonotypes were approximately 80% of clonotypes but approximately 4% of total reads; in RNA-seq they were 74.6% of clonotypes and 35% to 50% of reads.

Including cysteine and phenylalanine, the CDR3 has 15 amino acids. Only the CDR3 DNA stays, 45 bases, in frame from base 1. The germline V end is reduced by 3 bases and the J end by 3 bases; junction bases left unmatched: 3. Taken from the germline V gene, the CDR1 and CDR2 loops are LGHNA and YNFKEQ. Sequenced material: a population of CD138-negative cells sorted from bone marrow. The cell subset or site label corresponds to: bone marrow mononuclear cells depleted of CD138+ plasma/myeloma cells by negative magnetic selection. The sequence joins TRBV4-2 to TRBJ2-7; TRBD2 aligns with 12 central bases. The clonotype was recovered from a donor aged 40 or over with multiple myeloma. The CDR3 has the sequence CASSHPLAGGYEQYF. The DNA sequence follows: TGTGCCAGCAGCCATCCACTAGCGGGAGGCTACGAGCAGTACTTC.